This T cell receptor (beta chain) emerged from a study of CD8 T cells in ankylosing spondylitis. General study findings and limits: Matched ankylosing spondylitis synovial fluid reportedly contained a significantly enriched population of disease-linked clones. Some of the motif variants had earlier been found in reactive arthritis patients' fluid and blood. A motif of under ten highly homologous TCR beta variants was seen as apparently characteristic of ankylosing spondylitis blood.

The germline CDR1 and CDR2 sequences are SQVTM and ANQGSEA. The germline V and J ends were trimmed by 4 bases and 3 bases, with 12 bases remaining between them. There are 13 residues in the CDR3. Quantitative 5'-RACE with molecular barcodes produced the TCR beta libraries. TCRdb recomputed calls from the 5' RACE reads with MiXCR, one row per CDR3 protein. The sample yields about 300,000 distinct CDR3 sequences, around 20% seen once. This clonotype appeared a few times. The target antigen is unknown. The material sequenced was blood, either unsorted or a sorted T cell fraction (not recorded which). The genes are TRBV29-1 and TRBJ1-1; the D is unclear. The clonotype originates from a female donor with ankylosing spondylitis or in good health (not recorded which). CDR3 amino acids: CSVVKSIDTEAFF. CDR3 DNA sequence: TGCAGCGTTGTAAAGAGTATAGACACTGAAGCTTTCTTT. Full variable domain (outside the CDR3, taken from reference TRBV29-1 and TRBJ1-1): SAVISQKPSRDICQRGTSLTIQCQVDSQVTMMFWYRQQPGQSLTLIATANQGSEATYESGFVIDKFPISRPNLTFSTLTVSNMSPEDSSIYLCSVVKSIDTEAFFGQGTRLTVV.